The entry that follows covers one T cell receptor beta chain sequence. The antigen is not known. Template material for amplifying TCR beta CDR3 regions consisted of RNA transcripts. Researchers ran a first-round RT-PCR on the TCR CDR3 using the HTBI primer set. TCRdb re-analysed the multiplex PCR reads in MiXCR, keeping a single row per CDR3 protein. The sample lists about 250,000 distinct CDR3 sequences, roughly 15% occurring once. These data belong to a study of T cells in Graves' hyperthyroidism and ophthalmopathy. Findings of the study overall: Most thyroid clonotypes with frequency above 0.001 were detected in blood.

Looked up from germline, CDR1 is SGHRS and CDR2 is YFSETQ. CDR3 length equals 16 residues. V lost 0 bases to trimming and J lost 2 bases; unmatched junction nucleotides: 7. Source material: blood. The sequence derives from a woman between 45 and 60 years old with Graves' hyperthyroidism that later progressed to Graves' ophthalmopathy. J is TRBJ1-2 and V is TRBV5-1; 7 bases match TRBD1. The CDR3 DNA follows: TGCGCCAGCAGCTTGGTCAGGGACAGTCTAAACTATGGCTACACCTTC. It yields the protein CASSLVRDSLNYGYTF.